This passage covers 27 T cell receptor beta chains from one sample sequenced in a study of OX40 agonist ivuxolimab in advanced cancers. Measured with immunoSEQ multiplex PCR; TCRdb has only the in-frame clones, and not every one. The sample has about 93,000 clones, roughly 89% seen once. The sample in question was CD4+ or CD8+ T cells sorted from blood, obtained in a trial of the OX40 agonist ivuxolimab. Every receptor here comes from an adult with an advanced solid tumor such as melanoma, head and neck, liver or kidney cancer.

Notes on this clone: Other DNA variants within this sample encode the same CDR3. This rearrangement joins TRBV6-1 to TRBJ2-7; D is uncertain. The germline gives CDR1 MNHNS, CDR2 SASEGT. V lost 3 bases and J 2 bases, leaving 11 bases between the germline ends. The CDR3 has 14 amino acids. The CDR3: CASSDTGGPYEQYF. CDR3 coding DNA: TGTGCCAGCAGTGACACCGGTGGTCCCTACGAGCAGTACTTC.

CDR3 sequence (DNA): TGCGCCAGCAGCTCCGGACAGAGCACCGGGGAGCTGTTTTTT. Amino acids: CASSSGQSTGELFF. The gene calls are TRBV5-1 and TRBJ2-2; tentatively, D is TRBD1 (6 bases). V was clipped by 3 bases and J by 4 bases, with 10 bases between them. Germline CDR1 reads SGHRS; CDR2 reads YFSETQ. CDR3 length: 14 residues.

CDR3 DNA sequence: TGTGCCAGTACCATCCCGGACAGGGGTGGAATAGGTCAGCCCCAGCATTTT. Its protein is CASTIPDRGGIGQPQHF. V and J are TRBV19 and TRBJ1-5; 9 bases align to TRBD1. V gave up 7 bases and J gave up 6 bases; unmatched junction bases: 16. The CDR3 runs to 17 residues. From germline, CDR1 is LNHDA and CDR2 SQIVND (reference sequence).

This clone was picked up a small number of times. The chain uses TRBV18 and TRBJ1-2; the D gene is possibly TRBD1 (5 bases). Germline assignment: CDR1 KGHSH and CDR2 LQKENI. This CDR3 spans 13 amino acids. The V gene lost 3 bases and the J gene lost 6 bases, with 11 bases spanning the gap. The CDR3 nucleotides are TGTGCCAGCTCACCCTCCGGGGGTAATGGCTACACCTTC. It specifies CASSPSGGNGYTF.

The gene calls are TRBV7-8 and TRBJ1-2; 10 bases are a match to TRBD1. This CDR3 comprises 16 residues. Germline-derived CDR1 and CDR2 are SGHVS and FQNEAQ. J was trimmed by 8 bases and V by 0 bases; bases with no gene match: 9. CDR3 coding DNA: TGTGCCAGCAGCTTAGCCGGGACAGGGGAAAATGAGGGCTACACCTTC. Amino acid sequence: CASSLAGTGENEGYTF.

The genes are TRBV30 and TRBJ1-4; D remains unclear. Germline loops: CDR1 GTSNPN, CDR2 SVGIG (reference sequence). The CDR3 is made up of 10 amino acids. Trimming took 5 bases from V and 7 from J, leaving 5 bases between them. CDR3 sequence: CAWGTEKLFF. The CDR3 DNA reads TGTGCCTGGGGAACTGAAAAACTGTTTTTT.

The rearrangement uses TRBV19 and TRBJ1-5, with 8 bases that match TRBD1. The CDR3 is made up of 16 amino acids. Germline values: CDR1 LNHDA, CDR2 SQIVND (reference sequence). J gave up 4 bases and V 3 bases, and 8 bases lay outside the gene matches. Here the CDR3 reads CASSIAGQGANQPQHF. The CDR3 nucleotides read TGTGCCAGTAGTATCGCTGGGCAGGGGGCTAATCAGCCCCAGCATTTT.

J is TRBJ1-2 and V is TRBV19; possibly TRBD1 for D (5 bases). V lost 6 bases and J lost 7, with 9 bases in between. The CDR3 has 11 residues. Germline V gene lookup returns CDR1 LNHDA and CDR2 SQIVND (reference sequence). The CDR3 region is CASRQGRGYTF. The CDR3 DNA reads TGTGCCAGTAGGCAGGGACGTGGCTACACCTTC.

This rearrangement joins TRBV6-4 to TRBJ1-3; D perhaps matches TRBD1 (5 bases). The CDR3 spans 15 residues. V shed 6 bases and J shed 2 bases, with 14 bases lying between them. CDR1 and CDR2 (germline): MRHNA, SNTAGT. Here the CDR3 reads CASRTQQVPGNTIYF. CDR3 DNA: TGTGCCAGCAGGACACAACAGGTACCTGGAAACACCATATATTTT.

The chain has TRBV19 and TRBJ1-3, with 7 nucleotides matching TRBD1. The ends lost 6 bases at V and 2 bases at J; junction bases unmatched: 4. Germline values: CDR1 LNHDA, CDR2 SQIVND (reference sequence). CDR3 size: 14 residues. CDR3 coding DNA: TGTGCCAGTAGCGACAGGGAAGCTGGAAACACCATATATTTT. It codes for CASSDREAGNTIYF.

The J gene is TRBJ2-2, the V gene TRBV4-1, with D tentatively TRBD2 (5 bases). The CDR3 covers 15 residues. With 0 bases removed from V and 5 bases from J, the gap between germline ends came to 10 bases. From germline, CDR1 is MGHRA and CDR2 YSYEKL. In DNA, the CDR3 is TGCGCCAGCAGCCAAGATGTACGGAGGACCGGGGAGCTGTTTTTT. Protein product: CASSQDVRRTGELFF.

The rearrangement links TRBV4-1 to TRBJ1-2, with no clear D. Deletions cut 2 bases from V and 8 bases from J, with 9 bases between. The germline V gene encodes CDR1 MGHRA and CDR2 YSYEKL. CDR3 length: 12 amino acids. The CDR3 here is CASSQSRGGYTF. The CDR3, as DNA: TGCGCCAGCAGCCAATCGCGAGGGGGCTACACCTTC.

This sequence joins TRBV19 and TRBJ2-1, with 10 bases lining up with TRBD2. The ends lost 5 bases at V and 5 bases at J; junction bases unmatched: 9. The CDR3 sequence is 16 residues long. Germline V gene sequence: CDR1 LNHDA, CDR2 SQIVND (reference sequence). The CDR3 reads CASSASGRGIDNEQFF. The CDR3 DNA sequence: TGTGCCAGTAGTGCCAGCGGGAGGGGAATTGACAATGAGCAGTTCTTC.

V and J are TRBV7-9 and TRBJ2-7; D gene ambiguous. The CDR3 is 14 amino acids. Trimming pared 2 bases from V and 2 bases from J, leaving 10 bases between. Germline values: CDR1 SEHNR, CDR2 FQNEAQ (reference sequence). CDR3 DNA sequence: TGTGCCAGCAGCTTAAATGTCCCGCCCTACGAGCAGTACTTC. This translates into CASSLNVPPYEQYF.

The chain has TRBV25-1 and TRBJ1-1, with D possibly TRBD1 on 6 matching bases. CDR3 length equals 13 residues. The germline CDR1 and CDR2 sequences are MGHDK and SYGVNS. The germline V and J ends were trimmed by 3 bases and 6 bases, with 11 bases remaining between them. CDR3 DNA sequence: TGTGCCAGCAGTGAGCCTGGGGGCGCTGAAGCTTTCTTT. This codes for CASSEPGGAEAFF.

V and J are TRBV7-8 and TRBJ2-2; unclear D gene. This CDR3 spans 14 amino acids. V shed 5 bases and J shed 6 bases, with 13 bases lying between them. Germline V gene sequence: CDR1 SGHVS, CDR2 FQNEAQ. CDR3 in amino acids: CASSDGQMAGELFF. The CDR3 DNA reads as TGTGCCAGCAGCGACGGGCAGATGGCCGGGGAGCTGTTTTTT.

This rearrangement joins TRBV7-6 to TRBJ2-5; D might be TRBD2 (6 bases). Germline lookup yields CDR1 SGHVS and CDR2 FNYEAQ. Trimming pared 1 base from V and 0 bases from J, leaving 9 bases between. There are 15 residues in the CDR3. The CDR3 sequence: CASSLGGANQETQYF. The CDR3 nucleotides read TGTGCCAGCAGCTTAGGCGGGGCTAACCAAGAGACCCAGTACTTC.

The rearrangement joins TRBV5-4 to TRBJ2-7; 7 bases are shared with TRBD2. After removal of 4 bases from V and 2 bases from J, the junction contained 12 bases not matched to a gene. Germline assignment: CDR1 SGHNT and CDR2 YYREEE (reference sequence). The CDR3 spans 16 residues. The CDR3: CASSPNAGDGTYEQYF. The CDR3 region has the DNA TGTGCCAGCAGCCCGAATGCGGGGGACGGTACCTACGAGCAGTACTTC.

The V and J genes are TRBV19 and TRBJ1-2; 9 positions agree with TRBD1. The CDR3 consists of 16 residues. V shed 5 bases, J shed 6 bases, and the junction held 13 bases outside the gene matches. Looked up from germline, CDR1 is LNHDA and CDR2 is SQIVND (reference sequence). For the CDR3, the DNA is TGTGCCAGTAGTCCCCCCAACCGGGACAGGGCGCATGGCTACACCTTC. This codes for CASSPPNRDRAHGYTF.

Comment on this clone: A junction boundary mismatches the germline segment, possibly from a read error. The V gene is TRBV11-1, the J gene TRBJ2-5, with 11 positions matching TRBD2. CDR1 and CDR2 from the germline V gene are SGHAT and FQDESV (reference sequence). This CDR3 contains 13 residues. CDR3: CASSLAGGETQYF. The CDR3 nucleotides read TGTGCCAGCAGCCTAGCGGGAGGAGAGACCCAGTACTTC.

The chain joins TRBV12-5 to TRBJ1-6; D is ambiguous. Deletions cut 5 bases from V and 7 bases from J, with 12 bases between. The CDR3 runs 14 residues. Germline CDR1 and CDR2: LGHNT and FRNRAP. The CDR3 is CASGPGTSNSPLHF. The CDR3 DNA follows: TGTGCTAGTGGTCCAGGAACGTCAAATTCACCCCTCCACTTT.

There are a few counts of this clone. The chain recombines TRBV29-1 with TRBJ2-3; D ambiguous. The end of the DNA aligns better with TRBJ1-3, so the J call may be wrong. This CDR3 region has 13 residues. CDR1 and CDR2 (germline): SQVTM, ANQGSEA. The CDR3, as DNA: TGCAGCGTTGCTTGGACTAGCGGGAGTCCCATATATTTT. It encodes CSVAWTSGSPIYF.

The genes are TRBV5-6 and TRBJ2-7; 7 nucleotides align to TRBD2. From germline, CDR1 is SGHDT and CDR2 YYEEEE. The ends lost 6 bases at V and 5 bases at J; junction bases unmatched: 14. This CDR3 is 15 amino acids long. The DNA of the CDR3 is TGTGCCAGCACCCTCGGGAGCGGGGCGGGCAACGAGCAGTACTTC. This translates into CASTLGSGAGNEQYF.

The V gene is TRBV6-1, the J gene TRBJ2-1; perhaps D is TRBD1 or TRBD2 (5 bases each). In germline, CDR1 is MNHNS, CDR2 SASEGT. V lost 3 bases, J lost 4 bases, and 16 bases lay in between. The CDR3 spans 16 residues. CDR3 region: CASSDPPGTKYNEQFF. The CDR3 DNA reads TGTGCCAGCAGTGACCCTCCAGGGACGAAATACAATGAGCAGTTCTTC.

This sequence joins TRBV6-5 and TRBJ2-1, with a weak D call TRBD2 (5 bases). V was trimmed by 5 bases and J by 10 bases, leaving 9 bases between them. Germline assignment: CDR1 MNHEY and CDR2 SVGAGI. This CDR3 is built from 11 residues. The CDR3 region has the DNA TGTGCCAGCAGTCAGAGGGAAGAGCAGTTCTTC. Protein sequence: CASSQREEQFF.

This clone showed up just once. The chain recombines TRBV4-1 with TRBJ1-2, with a possible D match to TRBD1 (5 bases). From germline, CDR1 is MGHRA and CDR2 YSYEKL. The CDR3 runs to 16 residues. V lost 4 bases, J lost 5 bases, and 20 bases lay in between. In DNA form, the CDR3 reads TGCGCCAGCAGCCTCACGACAGAGCCTCCTAGGTATGGCTACACCTTC. It is translated as CASSLTTEPPRYGYTF.

The chain recombines TRBV7-6 with TRBJ1-4; D is unresolved. V lost 1 base, J lost 8 bases, and 14 bases lay in between. Germline assignment: CDR1 SGHVS and CDR2 FNYEAQ. The CDR3 consists of 15 residues. CDR3: CASSLGVGNLEKLFF. The CDR3 DNA follows: TGTGCCAGCAGCTTAGGCGTGGGCAATCTCGAAAAACTGTTTTTT.